The present T cell receptor beta chain was sequenced within a study of T cell responses to AZD1222 COVID-19 vaccine. TCRdb's table, derived via immunoSEQ multiplex PCR, lists solely in-frame clones and lacks some. The sample records over 120,000 clones, more than 90% being singletons. The CDR3 sequence is 15 residues long. Deletions cut 6 bases from V and 1 base from J, with 13 bases between. Germline CDR1 reads SEHNR; CDR2 reads FQNEAQ (reference sequence). The sequenced sample was peripheral blood, obtained on day 0 of AZD1222 vaccination. The clonotype originates from an adult in good health. The chain recombines TRBV7-9 with TRBJ1-3; D gene unclear. The CDR3 here is CASRPNVRSGNTIYF. The DNA for the CDR3 is TGTGCCAGCAGGCCCAACGTGCGATCTGGAAACACCATATATTTT.